This entry lists 18 T cell receptor beta chains sequenced from one sample in a study of identical twins. TCRdb re-called the 5' RACE reads with MiXCR, one entry per CDR3 protein. The sample records approximately 680,000 distinct CDR3 sequences, around 7.5% being singletons. These same records also appear under a second study, on yellow fever vaccine responses in identical twins.

The source material was PBMCs. Source of these receptors: a woman under 30 in good health.

This clonotype was recorded many times. The CDR3 region has the DNA TGCGCCAGCAGCTGGGGGTTAGATTCACCCCTCCACTTT. It translates to CASSWGLDSPLHF. This rearrangement joins TRBV5-1 to TRBJ1-6, with D possibly matching TRBD1 (5 bases). V dropped 3 bases and J dropped 8 bases, with 9 bases sitting between them. Germline CDR1 is SGHRS and CDR2 is YFSETQ. The CDR3 spans 13 residues.

Many counts were recorded for this clonotype. CDR3 sequence (DNA): TGTGCCAGCAGCCCCCCCTTAGCGGGGGGGTATGATACGCAGTATTTT. Its translation is CASSPPLAGGYDTQYF. The rearrangement joins TRBV13 to TRBJ2-3; 11 nucleotides line up with TRBD2. CDR3 length: 16 residues. Germline CDR1 PRHDT, CDR2 FYEKMQ (reference sequence). The J segment lost 6 bases and the V segment lost 5 bases, leaving 10 bases of the junction unmatched. Full variable domain (outside the CDR3, taken from reference TRBV13 and TRBJ2-3): AAGVIQSPRHLIKEKRETATLKCYPIPRHDTVYWYQQGPGQDPQFLISFYEKMQSDKGSIPDRFSAQQFSDYHSELNMSSLELGDSALYFCASSPPLAGGYDTQYFGPGTRLTVL.

This clonotype occurred many times. This chain links TRBV12-3 or TRBV12-4 with TRBJ2-2; 9 nucleotides agree with TRBD2. J lost 1 base, V lost 6 bases, and 3 bases had no gene match. The CDR3 sequence is 15 residues long. CDR3 sequence reads: CASRQTSGNTGELFF. Written as DNA, the CDR3 is TGTGCCAGCAGACAGACTAGCGGGAACACCGGGGAGCTGTTTTTT.

Points on this clonotype: It may be a read error: a sequence one base away is much more abundant. The chain employs TRBV10-3 and TRBJ1-4; no clear D gene. The CDR3 runs 14 residues. Germline V gene lookup returns CDR1 ENHRY and CDR2 SYGVKD. The CDR3 loop reads CAISESRPDEKLSF. The DNA for the CDR3 is TGTGCCATCAGTGAGTCGAGGCCAGATGAAAAACTGTCTTTT.

The chain has TRBV5-1 and TRBJ2-7; a weak D match, TRBD1 (7 bases). This CDR3 spans 14 amino acids. The ends were cut back, 0 bases at V and 12 bases at J, with 19 bases in the middle. Germline V gives CDR1 SGHRS, CDR2 YFSETQ. CDR3 DNA: TGCGCCAGCAGCTTGGGGGGGGACAGAAGGATGTTGTACGTC. This sequence encodes CASSLGGDRRMLYV.

The J gene is TRBJ2-6, the V gene TRBV5-1; 7 nucleotides align to TRBD1. Germline CDR1 reads SGHRS; CDR2 reads YFSETQ. The ends lost 4 bases at V and 4 bases at J; junction bases unmatched: 14. The CDR3 has 18 residues. Written as DNA, the CDR3 is TGCGCCAGCAGCAACAAGACAGGGACCACCTCCGGGGCCAACGTCCTGACTTTC. This gives the protein CASSNKTGTTSGANVLTF.

This clonotype was seen a few times. V and J are TRBV6-2 or TRBV6-3 and TRBJ1-5; D not resolved. Germline assignment: CDR1 MNHEY and CDR2 SVGEGT. This CDR3 spans 17 amino acids. Trimming removed 2 bases from V and 2 bases from J, with 16 bases in between. CDR3: CASSYGPWAGGNQPQHF. The CDR3 DNA is TGTGCCAGCAGTTACGGTCCCTGGGCTGGGGGCAATCAGCCCCAGCATTTT.

The table lists this clonotype with many counts. The chain has TRBV4-1 and TRBJ1-5, with TRBD1 as a possible D gene (6 bases). The germline V and J ends were trimmed by 1 base and 0 bases, with 10 bases remaining between them. Looked up from germline, CDR1 is MGHRA and CDR2 is YSYEKL. This CDR3 is 16 amino acids long. DNA for the CDR3: TGCGCCAGCAGCCAAGTAGGGGGGAATAGCAATCAGCCCCAGCATTTT. Translated, it gives CASSQVGGNSNQPQHF.

The rearrangement joins TRBV5-1 to TRBJ2-2, with TRBD1 as a possible D gene (5 bases). The CDR3 consists of 15 residues. V was cut by 7 bases and J by 0 bases, with 13 bases left in between. CDR1 and CDR2 (germline): SGHRS, YFSETQ. The chain's CDR3 is CASGAARTNTGELFF. Here the CDR3 DNA reads TGCGCCAGCGGGGCGGCACGGACGAACACCGGGGAGCTGTTTTTT.

DNA for the CDR3: TGCAGTGCTCCACCCGGTGGGGACTACAATGAGCAGTTCTTC. Translated: CSAPPGGDYNEQFF. This chain links TRBV20-1 with TRBJ2-1; no firm D call. Germline V gene sequence: CDR1 DFQATT, CDR2 SNEGSKA (reference sequence). The length of the CDR3 is 14 residues. V lost 5 bases, J lost 3 bases, and 14 bases lay in between.

The genes are TRBV12-3 or TRBV12-4 and TRBJ2-7; 9 bases are shared with TRBD1. The J segment lost 1 base and the V segment lost 2 bases, leaving 3 bases of the junction unmatched. The CDR3 runs to 15 residues. The CDR3 coding sequence is TGTGCCAGCAGTTTAAGGGACAGGGATTCCTACGAGCAGTACTTC. It translates to CASSLRDRDSYEQYF.

This clonotype appeared a few times. The rearrangement uses TRBV29-1 and TRBJ2-3, with TRBD1 matching over 10 bases. CDR1 and CDR2 (germline): SQVTM, ANQGSEA. V lost 2 bases, J lost 0 bases, and 5 bases stayed unmatched. The CDR3 sequence is 16 residues long. As DNA, the CDR3 is TGCAGCGTTGAATCTGGGGACAGGGGTAGCACAGATACGCAGTATTTT. It translates to CSVESGDRGSTDTQYF.

This clonotype appeared a few times. The V gene is TRBV12-3 or TRBV12-4, the J gene TRBJ2-1; perhaps TRBD2 as D (6 bases). The ends were cut back, 3 bases at V and 4 bases at J, with 10 bases in the middle. There are 14 residues in the CDR3. The CDR3, as DNA: TGTGCCAGCAGTTTCCAGCGGGCTTACAATGAGCAGTTCTTC. Its translation: CASSFQRAYNEQFF.

This clonotype was detected only a few times. This rearrangement joins TRBV12-3 or TRBV12-4 to TRBJ2-2; D is ambiguous. This CDR3 is 15 amino acids long. Deletions cut 2 bases from V and 6 bases from J, with 13 bases between. The CDR3 here is CASSLIRVIAGELFF. For the CDR3, the DNA is TGTGCCAGCAGTTTAATTAGGGTTATCGCCGGGGAGCTGTTTTTT.

This clonotype was picked up a small number of times. The V gene is TRBV11-2, the J gene TRBJ2-3, with a tentative D call TRBD1 (8 bases). Germline V lookup: CDR1 SGHAT, CDR2 FQNNGV. This CDR3 contains 16 residues. The V and J ends lost 4 bases and 4 bases respectively, with 18 bases between them. CDR3 amino acids: CASSSQTGEGADTQYF. The DNA of the CDR3 is TGTGCCAGCAGCTCTCAGACAGGGGAGGGCGCAGATACGCAGTATTTT.

There are a few counts of this clonotype. V usage is TRBV20-1 and J usage is TRBJ2-5; 7 positions match TRBD2. Germline V CDR1 and CDR2: DFQATT, SNEGSKA (reference sequence). The ends lost 3 bases at V and 5 bases at J; junction bases unmatched: 6. The CDR3 sequence is 13 residues long. CDR3 region: CSASPVSGETQYF. The CDR3 DNA reads as TGCAGTGCTAGCCCCGTTAGCGGGGAGACCCAGTACTTC.

This clonotype was found a few times. V gene TRBV4-1 combines with J gene TRBJ2-7; TRBD1 matches 9 bases. This CDR3 has 17 residues. CDR1 and CDR2 from the germline V gene are MGHRA and YSYEKL. V was pared by 7 bases and J by 5 bases, with 18 bases of the junction left unmatched. The CDR3 loop reads CASTAGGSGQGSHEQYF. In nucleotides, the CDR3 is TGCGCCAGCACGGCAGGTGGATCGGGACAGGGTTCTCACGAGCAGTACTTC.

This chain joins TRBV6-1 and TRBJ2-5; 7 positions match TRBD1. Germline V lookup: CDR1 MNHNS, CDR2 SASEGT. V was pared by 4 bases and J by 5 bases, with 7 bases of the junction left unmatched. The CDR3 is 14 amino acids. Here the CDR3 DNA reads TGTGCCAGCAGTGGTACAGGGGACATCGAGACCCAGTACTTC. It is translated as CASSGTGDIETQYF.